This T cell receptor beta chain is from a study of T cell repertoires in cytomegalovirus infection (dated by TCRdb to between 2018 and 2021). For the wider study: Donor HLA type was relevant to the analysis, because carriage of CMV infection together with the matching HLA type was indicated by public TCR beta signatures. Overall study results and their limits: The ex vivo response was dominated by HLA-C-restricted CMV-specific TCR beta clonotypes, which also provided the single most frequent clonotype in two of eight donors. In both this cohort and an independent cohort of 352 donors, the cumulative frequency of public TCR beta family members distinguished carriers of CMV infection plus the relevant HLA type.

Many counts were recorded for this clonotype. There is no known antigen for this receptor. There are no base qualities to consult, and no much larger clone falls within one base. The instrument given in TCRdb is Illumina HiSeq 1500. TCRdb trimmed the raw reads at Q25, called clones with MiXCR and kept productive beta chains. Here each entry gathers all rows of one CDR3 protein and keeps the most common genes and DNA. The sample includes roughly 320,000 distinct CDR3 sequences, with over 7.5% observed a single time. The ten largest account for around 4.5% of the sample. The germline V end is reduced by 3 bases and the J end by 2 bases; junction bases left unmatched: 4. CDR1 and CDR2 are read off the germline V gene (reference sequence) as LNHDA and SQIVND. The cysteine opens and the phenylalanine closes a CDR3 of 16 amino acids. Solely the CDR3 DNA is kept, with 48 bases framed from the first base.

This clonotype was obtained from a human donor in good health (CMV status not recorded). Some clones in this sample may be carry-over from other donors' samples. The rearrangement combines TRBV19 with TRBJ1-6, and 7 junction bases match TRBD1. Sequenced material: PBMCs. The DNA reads TGTGCCAGTAGTATGACAGGGATCACCTATAATTCACCCCTCCACTTT. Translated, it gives CASSMTGITYNSPLHF.